These 14 T cell receptor beta chains share one sample of origin, sequenced in a study of early T cells in non-severe SARS-CoV-2 infection. From the 5' RACE reads, TCRdb called clonotypes with MiXCR, one entry per CDR3 protein. The sample consists of tens of thousands of distinct CDR3 sequences, approximately 12% of them appearing once. The specimen was whole blood. The receptors shown here come from an adult who was a healthcare worker with PCR-confirmed SARS-CoV-2 infection or an uninfected control (not recorded which).

This clonotype was recorded at least ten times. V is TRBV5-5 and J is TRBJ1-6; 9 bases agree with TRBD1. The germline gives CDR1 SGHKS, CDR2 YYEKEE (reference sequence). The CDR3 contains 15 residues. The V gene end was trimmed by 4 bases and the J gene end by 10 bases; junction bases not matched to a gene: 9. The CDR3 is CASSHGQGQESPLHF. CDR3 sequence (DNA): TGTGCCAGCAGCCACGGACAGGGGCAAGAATCACCCCTCCACTTT.

Ten or more counts support this clonotype. The genes are TRBV19 and TRBJ2-2; D possibly uses TRBD1 or TRBD2 (5 bases each). Trimming took 5 bases from V and 4 from J, leaving 14 bases between them. Looked up from germline, CDR1 is LNHDA and CDR2 is SQIVND (reference sequence). The CDR3 length is 15 residues. CDR3 in DNA: TGTGCCAGTAGTCCACTTGGGGGTTCCACCGGGGAGCTGTTTTTT. It translates to CASSPLGGSTGELFF.

The table lists this clonotype with many counts. This chain joins TRBV7-8 and TRBJ2-3, with D perhaps TRBD2 (6 bases). Germline V lookup: CDR1 SGHVS, CDR2 FQNEAQ. The CDR3 totals 15 residues. V dropped 1 base and J dropped 3 bases, with 11 bases sitting between them. CDR3 loop: CASSLVLADTDTQYF. The CDR3 nucleotides are TGTGCCAGCAGCTTAGTACTAGCTGATACAGATACGCAGTATTTT.

This clonotype was seen ten or more times. This chain joins TRBV11-2 and TRBJ1-1; unclear D gene. This CDR3 is 14 amino acids long. V lost 5 bases to trimming and J lost 1 base, with 11 bases between them. Germline CDR1 SGHAT, CDR2 FQNNGV. CDR3 in DNA: TGTGCCAGCAGCACAGCCCTCAAGAACACTGAAGCTTTCTTT. It encodes CASSTALKNTEAFF.

This clonotype has a count of ten or more. CDR3 sequence reads: CASTSPRGGGTDTQYF. CDR3 nucleotide sequence: TGTGCCAGCACCTCGCCCCGGGGGGGGGGCACAGATACGCAGTATTTT. The chain uses TRBV28 and TRBJ2-3; TRBD2 matches at 8 bases. CDR1 MDHEN and CDR2 SYDVKM come from the germline V gene. The CDR3 has 16 amino acids. J was trimmed by 1 base and V by 7 bases; bases with no gene match: 10.

There are many counts of this clonotype. V and J are TRBV28 and TRBJ2-4; 8 bases agree with TRBD2. Germline assignment: CDR1 MDHEN and CDR2 SYDVKM. Unmatched junction bases numbered 7, after V lost 5 bases and J lost 4 bases. The CDR3 loop spans 15 amino acids. CDR3 region: CASSRLAGKKNIQYF. The DNA for the CDR3 is TGTGCCAGCAGTCGCTTAGCGGGGAAAAAAAACATTCAGTACTTC.

The gene calls are TRBV28 and TRBJ2-1; D might be TRBD2 (6 bases). CDR1 and CDR2 from the germline V gene are MDHEN and SYDVKM. This CDR3 is 13 amino acids long. With 8 bases removed from V and 6 bases from J, the gap between germline ends came to 14 bases. CDR3 sequence reads: CASYEGLPNEQFF. DNA for the CDR3: TGTGCCAGCTACGAGGGACTTCCCAATGAGCAGTTCTTC.

This clonotype was seen more than once but under ten times. V gene TRBV20-1 combines with J gene TRBJ2-2; 8 bases match TRBD2. CDR3 length equals 17 residues. Germline values: CDR1 DFQATT, CDR2 SNEGSKA (reference sequence). Trimming removed 0 bases from V and 0 bases from J; junction bases left unmatched: 6. CDR3: CSARDPLAGSNTGELFF. The CDR3 DNA reads as TGCAGTGCTAGAGACCCTCTAGCGGGCTCGAACACCGGGGAGCTGTTTTTT.

This clonotype was counted at least ten times. The chain employs TRBV4-2 and TRBJ1-1; no firm D call. The V gene lost 4 bases and the J gene lost 5 bases, with 20 bases spanning the gap. The germline V gene encodes CDR1 LGHNA and CDR2 YNFKEQ. The CDR3 spans 16 residues. The CDR3 here is CASSPFPKGSLTEAFF. Here the CDR3 DNA reads TGTGCCAGCAGCCCGTTCCCCAAGGGAAGTTTGACTGAAGCTTTCTTT.

This clonotype was counted at least ten times. V is TRBV20-1 and J is TRBJ2-7; 12 bases agree with TRBD2. The CDR3 covers 14 residues. J was trimmed by 4 bases and V by 6 bases; bases with no gene match: 7. Per germline, CDR1 DFQATT and CDR2 SNEGSKA (reference sequence). The CDR3, as DNA: TGCAGTGCCCACAGACTAGCGGGGGTTTACGAGCAGTACTTC. This sequence encodes CSAHRLAGVYEQYF.

Ten or more counts support this clonotype. This rearrangement joins TRBV6-2 or TRBV6-3 to TRBJ1-5; D may be TRBD1 (5 bases). This CDR3 region has 14 residues. The germline V gene has CDR1 MNHEY and CDR2 SVGEGT. The germline V and J ends were trimmed by 0 bases and 7 bases, with 10 bases remaining between them. The CDR3 region has the DNA TGTGCCAGCAGTTACTCAACGGGGCTCCAGCCCCAGCATTTT. It specifies CASSYSTGLQPQHF.

In the case of this clonotype: This may stem from a read error, because a much larger clone lies one nucleotide away. This chain joins TRBV30 and TRBJ1-5; no definite D call. CDR3 length equals 14 residues. Germline CDR1 GTSNPN, CDR2 SVGIG (reference sequence). The CDR3 coding sequence is TGTGCCTGGAGTAAAGGCTATAGCATTCAGCCCCAGCATTTT. As protein: CAWSKGYSIQPQHF.

Worth noting for this clonotype: A much more abundant neighbour one base away suggests this may be a read error. The genes are TRBV29-1 and TRBJ1-2; D is unclear. CDR1 SQVTM and CDR2 ANQGSEA come from the germline V gene. This CDR3 is 14 amino acids long. The CDR3 loop is CSVVTHQDSYDYTF. The CDR3 DNA reads as TGCAGCGTTGTGACACACCAAGATAGCTATGACTACACCTTC.

This clonotype was seen at least ten times. The chain carries TRBV3-1 and TRBJ1-1, with 8 bases fitting TRBD1. The germline CDR1 and CDR2 sequences are LGHDT and YNNKEL (reference sequence). With V trimmed by 4 bases and J by 1 base, 2 bases remained unmatched. CDR3 length equals 14 residues. This CDR3 reads CASSRTGRNTEAFF. The CDR3 DNA is TGTGCCAGCAGCCGGACAGGGCGGAACACTGAAGCTTTCTTT. Using reference TRBV3-1 and TRBJ1-1 for the parts outside the CDR3, the full variable domain is DTAVSQTPKYLVTQMGNDKSIKCEQNLGHDTMYWYKQDSKKFLKIMFSYNNKELIINETVPNRFSPKSPDKAHLNLHINSLELGDSAVYFCASSRTGRNTEAFFGQGTRLTVV.